What follows are 27 T cell receptor beta chains derived from one specimen sequenced in a study of post-analysis software for immune sequencing data. Unique molecular identifiers featured in each of the TCR beta cDNA libraries. Each CDR3 protein is one row after TCRdb ran MiXCR on the PCR reads. There are roughly 620,000 distinct CDR3 sequences in the sample; around 40% occur only once, and under 2% lies in the top ten. These receptors' antigens are unknown. Broader study findings: Compared with controls, patients had more of about five TRBV segments, including TRBV5-6, TRBV5-1 and TRBV20-1.

Source material: blood. These receptors all stem from a girl aged 10-17 years with multiple sclerosis.

V and J are TRBV5-1 and TRBJ1-2; D is possibly TRBD1 (5 bases). Per germline, CDR1 SGHRS and CDR2 YFSETQ. With 0 bases removed from V and 6 bases from J, the gap between germline ends came to 12 bases. The length of the CDR3 is 14 residues. For the CDR3, the DNA is TGCGCCAGCAGCTTGGGACAGACTTCAGATGGCTACACCTTC. It translates to CASSLGQTSDGYTF.

V usage is TRBV12-3 or TRBV12-4 and J usage is TRBJ1-6; 9 bases line up with TRBD1. The V and J ends lost 7 bases and 9 bases, in that order; junction bases with no gene match: 7. This CDR3 has 14 amino acids. In DNA form, the CDR3 reads TGTGCCAGCACCACAGACAGGGGGTCTTCACCCCTCCACTTT. Its translation: CASTTDRGSSPLHF.

The chain couples TRBV3-1 to TRBJ2-7; TRBD1 matches at 9 bases. The CDR3 totals 16 residues. Germline loops: CDR1 LGHDT, CDR2 YNNKEL (reference sequence). Trimming took 4 bases from V and 3 from J; bases not matched to a gene: 10. The chain's CDR3 is CASSRTYGQGHYEQYF. CDR3 bases: TGTGCCAGCAGCCGGACTTATGGACAGGGGCACTACGAGCAGTACTTC.

The rearrangement links TRBV6-5 to TRBJ2-1; the D call may be TRBD1 or TRBD2 (5 bases each). The V gene lost 0 bases and the J gene lost 6 bases, with 15 bases spanning the gap. CDR1 and CDR2 (germline): MNHEY, SVGAGI. This CDR3 contains 16 residues. The DNA of the CDR3 is TGTGCCAGCAGTTACTCCCCGGGACCGAAGGTCAATGAGCAGTTCTTC. Protein: CASSYSPGPKVNEQFF.

CDR3 sequence: CASSLGVGGADYGYTF. CDR3 sequence (DNA): TGCGCCAGCAGCTTGGGCGTAGGGGGCGCCGACTATGGCTACACCTTC. This sequence joins TRBV5-1 and TRBJ1-2, with 7 nucleotides matching TRBD1. V was pared by 0 bases and J by 3 bases, with 8 bases of the junction left unmatched. Germline V gives CDR1 SGHRS, CDR2 YFSETQ. The CDR3 has 16 residues.

The chain links TRBV10-3 to TRBJ2-3; tentative D call: TRBD2 (5 bases). With 6 bases removed from V and 2 bases from J, the gap between germline ends came to 12 bases. This CDR3 is 14 amino acids long. The germline V gene encodes CDR1 ENHRY and CDR2 SYGVKD. This chain's CDR3 is CAIRGERITDTQYF. Here the CDR3 DNA reads TGTGCCATCAGGGGAGAAAGGATCACAGATACGCAGTATTTT.

The chain couples TRBV9 to TRBJ2-4; D possibly matches TRBD1 or TRBD2 (5 bases each). CDR1 is SGDLS and CDR2 is YYNGEE in the germline V gene. The CDR3 covers 17 residues. With 0 bases removed from V and 2 bases from J, the gap between germline ends came to 15 bases. The CDR3 region is CASSVDRGPQSKNIQYF. CDR3 in DNA: TGTGCCAGCAGCGTAGATCGGGGCCCGCAGTCCAAAAACATTCAGTACTTC.

The gene calls are TRBV11-3 and TRBJ2-7, with TRBD2 matching over 8 bases. Trimming took 2 bases from V and 6 from J; bases not matched to a gene: 9. CDR1 and CDR2 (germline): SGHNT, YENEEA. The CDR3 runs to 15 residues. CDR3 protein: CASSLTSTGGIEQYF. As DNA, the CDR3 is TGTGCCAGCAGCTTAACTTCAACGGGGGGGATCGAGCAGTACTTC.

The chain recombines TRBV3-1 with TRBJ1-4; 7 nucleotides align to TRBD1. The V gene's germline CDR1 is LGHDT and CDR2 YNNKEL (reference sequence). V trimming: 0 bases; J trimming: 0 bases; junction bases outside the gene matches: 13. The CDR3 covers 20 residues. This chain's CDR3 is CASSQERGTVDSTTNEKLFF. CDR3 nucleotides: TGTGCCAGCAGCCAAGAAAGAGGGACAGTCGATTCCACAACTAATGAAAAACTGTTTTTT.

This chain joins TRBV28 and TRBJ2-5; D perhaps matches TRBD2 (5 bases). Trimming shortened V by 4 bases and J by 1 base, and 19 bases separated the two germline ends. The CDR3 is made up of 17 amino acids. Germline V lookup: CDR1 MDHEN, CDR2 SYDVKM. CDR3 in amino acids: CASSSRARLSLQETQYF. The CDR3 nucleotides are TGTGCCAGCAGTTCGAGGGCCCGGCTGAGCCTCCAAGAGACCCAGTACTTC.

The rearrangement links TRBV12-3 or TRBV12-4 to TRBJ1-3; D is undetermined. This CDR3 is built from 12 residues. Between the trimmed V and J ends, which lost 1 base and 9 bases, there was a span of 7 bases. This chain's CDR3 is CASSLGRVTIYF. The DNA for the CDR3 is TGTGCCAGCAGTTTAGGAAGGGTCACCATATATTTT.

The genes are TRBV5-1 and TRBJ2-5, with D hard to call. The germline V gene encodes CDR1 SGHRS and CDR2 YFSETQ. Trimming took off 5 bases at V and 5 bases at J, with 7 bases between the two ends. CDR3 length: 11 residues. CDR3 residues: CASRSRETQYF. The CDR3 DNA follows: TGCGCCAGCAGGTCGCGTGAGACCCAGTACTTC. Drawing the rest from reference TRBV5-1 and TRBJ2-5, the complete variable domain is KAGVTQTPRYLIKTRGQQVTLSCSPISGHRSVSWYQQTPGQGLQFLFEYFSETQRNKGNFPGRFSGRQFSNSRSEMNVSTLELGDSALYLCASRSRETQYFGPGTRLLVL.

This clonotype came up a few times. A read error is possible here, since a much larger clone lies one base away. CDR3: CASSYDYGYTF. The DNA for the CDR3 is TGTGCCAGCAGTTACGACTATGGCTACACCTTC. The chain is built from TRBV6-6 and TRBJ1-2; unclear D gene. The germline CDR1 and CDR2 sequences are MNHNY and SVGAGI (reference sequence). The CDR3 has 11 amino acids. Trimming stripped 2 bases from V and 3 bases from J, with 1 base between.

This clonotype was seen more than once but under ten times. The rearrangement uses TRBV11-2 and TRBJ2-1; 13 bases are shared with TRBD2. V lost 4 bases and J lost 8; bases outside the gene matches: 29. Germline V gives CDR1 SGHAT, CDR2 FQNNGV. This CDR3 has 23 amino acids. CDR3 sequence reads: CASSSQEATIRLAGGAYPHEQFF. The CDR3 nucleotides read TGTGCCAGCAGCTCCCAGGAAGCTACCATTCGACTAGCGGGAGGTGCGTATCCGCATGAGCAGTTCTTC. Supplemented by reference TRBV11-2 and TRBJ2-1, the full variable domain reads EAGVAQSPRYKIIEKRQSVAFWCNPISGHATLYWYQQILGQGPKLLIQFQNNGVVDDSQLPKDRFSAERLKGVDSTLKIQPAKLEDSAVYLCASSSQEATIRLAGGAYPHEQFFGPGTRLTVL.

The chain joins TRBV5-1 to TRBJ2-7; D not resolved. The closer fit of TRBJ2-5 to the DNA end suggests the J call may be wrong. The CDR3 has 12 residues. CDR1 and CDR2 from the germline V gene are SGHRS and YFSETQ. CDR3 sequence: CASRYDWGTQYF. The CDR3 DNA is TGCGCCAGCAGATACGACTGGGGGACCCAGTACTTC.

The chain uses TRBV2 and TRBJ2-3, with TRBD2 matching 8 bases. The length of the CDR3 is 16 residues. V gave up 7 bases and J gave up 3 bases; unmatched junction bases: 12. Germline V gene lookup returns CDR1 SNHLY and CDR2 FYNNEI. The CDR3 coding sequence is TGTGCCAGCACGAACCGGTTGGGACTAGGGACAGATACGCAGTATTTT. Its protein product is CASTNRLGLGTDTQYF.

This clonotype was detected only a few times. V and J are TRBV12-3 or TRBV12-4 and TRBJ2-5, with D perhaps TRBD1 or TRBD2 (6 bases each). V lost 7 bases to trimming and J lost 5 bases, with 14 bases between them. The CDR3 totals 13 residues. This CDR3 reads CASTPTGRETQYF. CDR3 in DNA: TGTGCCAGCACTCCCACAGGGAGGGAGACCCAGTACTTC.

V and J are TRBV7-2 and TRBJ1-2; 7 nucleotides line up with TRBD1. V lost 0 bases and J lost 8; bases outside the gene matches: 15. CDR3 length: 17 residues. Germline CDR1 is SGHTA and CDR2 is FQGNSA. The CDR3 DNA reads TGTGCCAGCAGCTTAGCGCGGGGACAGCGCCTTAGCTCGGGCTACACCTTC. This encodes CASSLARGQRLSSGYTF. The full variable domain, in which reference TRBV7-2 and TRBJ1-2 provide the parts outside the CDR3, is GAGVSQSPSNKVTEKGKDVELRCDPISGHTALYWYRQSLGQGLEFLIYFQGNSAPDKSGLPSDRFSAERTGGSVSTLTIQRTQQEDSAVYLCASSLARGQRLSSGYTFGSGTRLTVV.

V usage is TRBV6-6 and J usage is TRBJ1-5; 7 nucleotides agree with TRBD1. This CDR3 is built from 15 residues. With V trimmed by 5 bases and J by 7 bases, 11 bases remained unmatched. Germline lookup yields CDR1 MNHNY and CDR2 SVGAGI (reference sequence). This chain's CDR3 is CASSHHQGVGQPQHF. CDR3 bases: TGTGCCAGCAGTCACCACCAGGGGGTCGGGCAGCCCCAGCATTTT.

CDR3 protein: CASSLGARNTGELFF. CDR3 coding DNA: TGCGCCAGCAGCTTGGGGGCCAGGAACACCGGGGAGCTGTTTTTT. The rearrangement links TRBV5-1 to TRBJ2-2; D is unresolved. With 0 bases removed from V and 1 base from J, the gap between germline ends came to 7 bases. There are 15 residues in the CDR3. Germline-derived CDR1 and CDR2 are SGHRS and YFSETQ.

There are a few counts of this clonotype. The chain combines TRBV7-9 with TRBJ2-7; 9 positions match TRBD2. V shed 4 bases and J 5 bases; nucleotides not matched to a gene: 15. The CDR3 contains 17 residues. Per germline, CDR1 SEHNR and CDR2 FQNEAQ (reference sequence). CDR3 residues: CASSSLGAGGPHNEQYF. CDR3 nucleotide sequence: TGTGCCAGCAGCTCCCTGGGCGCGGGAGGGCCTCATAACGAGCAGTACTTC.

This clonotype occurred a few times. This sequence joins TRBV29-1 and TRBJ2-3; weak D call: TRBD2 (6 bases). This CDR3 contains 12 residues. Germline V gives CDR1 SQVTM, CDR2 ANQGSEA. With 7 bases removed from V and 3 bases from J, the gap between germline ends came to 11 bases. The CDR3 loop reads CSEGGATDTQYF. The CDR3 DNA reads TGCAGCGAAGGCGGGGCGACAGATACGCAGTATTTT.

This clonotype was counted only a few times. CDR3 nucleotides: TGTGCCAGCAGTGCGACAGGGGAAACGTACGAGCAGTACTTC. Translating gives CASSATGETYEQYF. The chain couples TRBV6-5 to TRBJ2-7; 8 nucleotides match TRBD1. The CDR3 length is 14 residues. With 5 bases clipped from V and 4 bases from J, the junction kept 7 bases outside the gene matches. The germline gives CDR1 MNHEY, CDR2 SVGAGI.

This clonotype was seen only a few times. V and J are TRBV5-6 and TRBJ2-7; TRBD1 aligns across 9 bases. CDR3 size: 17 residues. Trimming took 0 bases from V and 1 from J; bases not matched to a gene: 8. Germline CDR1 SGHDT, CDR2 YYEEEE. CDR3 residues: CASSLAGDRVGSYEQYF. For the CDR3, the DNA is TGTGCCAGCAGCTTGGCCGGGGACAGGGTAGGTTCCTACGAGCAGTACTTC.

This chain links TRBV13 with TRBJ2-1; 11 bases match TRBD2. The length of the CDR3 is 17 residues. The germline V gene has CDR1 PRHDT and CDR2 FYEKMQ (reference sequence). The V gene end was trimmed by 6 bases and the J gene end by 3 bases; junction bases not matched to a gene: 10. The CDR3 region has the DNA TGTGCCAGCAGTGCCGCAGGACTAGCGGGCGGCTACAATGAGCAGTTCTTC. It codes for CASSAAGLAGGYNEQFF. Full variable domain (rest looked up from reference TRBV13 and TRBJ2-1): AAGVIQSPRHLIKEKRETATLKCYPIPRHDTVYWYQQGPGQDPQFLISFYEKMQSDKGSIPDRFSAQQFSDYHSELNMSSLELGDSALYFCASSAAGLAGGYNEQFFGPGTRLTVL.

Only one count was recorded for this clonotype. The V and J genes are TRBV11-2 and TRBJ2-7, with TRBD1 identical over 10 bases. Germline trimming cut 7 bases from V and 2 bases from J; bases unmatched to any gene: 8. Germline lookup yields CDR1 SGHAT and CDR2 FQNNGV. The CDR3 has 15 amino acids. CDR3 sequence: CASIPVGTGAYEQYF. The CDR3 DNA sequence: TGTGCCAGCATCCCAGTTGGGACAGGGGCCTACGAGCAGTACTTC.

The chain has TRBV12-5 and TRBJ2-5, with D maybe TRBD1 (6 bases). Judging by the DNA end, TRBJ2-7 fits better; the J call may be wrong. The CDR3 is 13 residues long. Per the germline V gene, CDR1 is LGHNT and CDR2 is FRNRAP. The CDR3 here is CASGLVQGFEQYF. Written as DNA, the CDR3 is TGTGCTAGTGGTTTGGTACAGGGTTTCGAGCAGTACTTC.